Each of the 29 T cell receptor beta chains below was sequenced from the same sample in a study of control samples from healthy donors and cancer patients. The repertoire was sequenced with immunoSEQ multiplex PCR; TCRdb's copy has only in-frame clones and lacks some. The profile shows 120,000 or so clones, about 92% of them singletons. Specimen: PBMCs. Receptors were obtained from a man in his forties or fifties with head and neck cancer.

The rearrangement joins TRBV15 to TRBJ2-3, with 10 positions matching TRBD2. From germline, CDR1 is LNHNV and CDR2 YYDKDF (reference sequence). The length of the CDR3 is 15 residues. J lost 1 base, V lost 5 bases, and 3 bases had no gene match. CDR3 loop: CATSGLAGGTDTQYF. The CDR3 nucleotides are TGTGCCACCAGCGGGCTAGCGGGGGGCACAGATACGCAGTATTTT.

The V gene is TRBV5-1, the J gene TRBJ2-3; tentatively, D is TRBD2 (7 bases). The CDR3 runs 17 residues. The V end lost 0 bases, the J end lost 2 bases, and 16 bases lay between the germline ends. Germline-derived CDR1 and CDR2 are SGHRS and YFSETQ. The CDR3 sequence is CASSLAKGGLVTDTQYF. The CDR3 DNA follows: TGCGCCAGCAGCTTGGCCAAGGGGGGGCTCGTCACAGATACGCAGTATTTT.

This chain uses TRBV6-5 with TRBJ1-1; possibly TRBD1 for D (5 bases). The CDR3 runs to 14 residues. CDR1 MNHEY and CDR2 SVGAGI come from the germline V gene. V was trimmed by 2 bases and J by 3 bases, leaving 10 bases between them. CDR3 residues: CASSYIRVDTEAFF. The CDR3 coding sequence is TGTGCCAGCAGTTACATCAGGGTAGACACTGAAGCTTTCTTT.

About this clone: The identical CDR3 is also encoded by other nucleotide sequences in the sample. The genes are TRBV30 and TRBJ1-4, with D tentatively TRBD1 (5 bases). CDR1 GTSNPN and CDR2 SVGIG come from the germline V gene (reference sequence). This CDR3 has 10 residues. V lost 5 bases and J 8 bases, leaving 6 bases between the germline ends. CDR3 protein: CAWSGEKLFF. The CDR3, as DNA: TGTGCCTGGTCAGGGGAAAAACTGTTTTTT.

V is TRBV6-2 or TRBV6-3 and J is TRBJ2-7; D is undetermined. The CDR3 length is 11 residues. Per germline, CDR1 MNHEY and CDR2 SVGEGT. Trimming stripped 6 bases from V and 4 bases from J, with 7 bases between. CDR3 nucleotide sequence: TGTGCCAGCAGCATGTCGTACGAGCAGTACTTC. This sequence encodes CASSMSYEQYF.

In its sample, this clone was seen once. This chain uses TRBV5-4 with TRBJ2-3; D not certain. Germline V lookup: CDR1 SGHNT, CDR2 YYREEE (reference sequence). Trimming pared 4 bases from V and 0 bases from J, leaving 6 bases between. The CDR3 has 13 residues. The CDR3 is CASSTSSTDTQYF. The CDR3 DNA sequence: TGTGCCAGCAGCACGTCGAGCACAGATACGCAGTATTTT.

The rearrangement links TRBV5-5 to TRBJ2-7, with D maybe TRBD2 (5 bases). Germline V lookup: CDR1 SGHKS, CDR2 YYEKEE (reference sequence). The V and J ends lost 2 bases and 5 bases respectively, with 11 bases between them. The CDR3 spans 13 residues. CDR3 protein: CASSLTTGNEQYF. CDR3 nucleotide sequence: TGTGCCAGCAGCTTAACGACGGGGAACGAGCAGTACTTC.

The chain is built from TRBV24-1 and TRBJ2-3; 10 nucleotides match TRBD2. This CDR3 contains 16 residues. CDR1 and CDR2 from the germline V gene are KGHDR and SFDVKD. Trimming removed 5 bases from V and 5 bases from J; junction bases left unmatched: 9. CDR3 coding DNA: TGTGCCACCAGTGGGGGAGCGGGGGGGGCAGGAGATACGCAGTATTTT. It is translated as CATSGGAGGAGDTQYF.

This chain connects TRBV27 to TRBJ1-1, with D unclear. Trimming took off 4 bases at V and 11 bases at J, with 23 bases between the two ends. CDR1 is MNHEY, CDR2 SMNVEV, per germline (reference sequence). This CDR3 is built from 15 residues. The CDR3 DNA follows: TGTGCCAGCAGTTCAATCGCCATCTGGTCCGGTGACGCTTTCTTT. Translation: CASSSIAIWSGDAFF.

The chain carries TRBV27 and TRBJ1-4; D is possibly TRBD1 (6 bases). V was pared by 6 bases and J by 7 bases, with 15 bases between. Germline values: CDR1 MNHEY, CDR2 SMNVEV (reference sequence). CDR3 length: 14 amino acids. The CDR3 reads CASRIQGVGEKLFF. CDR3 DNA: TGTGCCAGCAGGATACAGGGAGTTGGTGAAAAACTGTTTTTT.

The CDR3 here is CASSFTGVGWDEKLFF. The CDR3 DNA reads TGTGCCAGCAGCTTTACAGGGGTTGGTTGGGATGAAAAACTGTTTTTT. This chain joins TRBV7-4 and TRBJ1-4; 7 nucleotides agree with TRBD1. The germline CDR1 and CDR2 sequences are SGHVT and SQSDAQ. The trim removed 3 bases at V and 6 bases at J, leaving 10 bases unmatched. This CDR3 region has 16 residues. The full variable domain, rest sourced from reference TRBV7-4 and TRBJ1-4, is GAGVSQSPRYKVAKRGRDVALRCDSISGHVTLYWYRQTLGQGSEVLTYSQSDAQRDKSGRPSGRFSAERPERSVSTLKIQRTEQGDSAVYLCASSFTGVGWDEKLFFGSGTQLSVL.

The CDR3 loop is CASSLDRVSNQPQHF. The CDR3 DNA reads as TGTGCCAGCTCACTGGACAGGGTAAGCAATCAGCCCCAGCATTTT. The genes are TRBV18 and TRBJ1-5; 8 nucleotides line up with TRBD1. The V gene end was trimmed by 4 bases and the J gene end by 1 base; junction bases not matched to a gene: 3. CDR1 and CDR2 from the germline V gene are KGHSH and LQKENI. The CDR3 runs to 15 residues. Looking up the rest from reference TRBV18 and TRBJ1-5 gives the full variable domain: NAGVMQNPRHLVRRRGQEARLRCSPMKGHSHVYWYRQLPEEGLKFMVYLQKENIIDESGMPKERFSAEFPKEGPSILRIQQVVRGDSAAYFCASSLDRVSNQPQHFGDGTRLSIL.

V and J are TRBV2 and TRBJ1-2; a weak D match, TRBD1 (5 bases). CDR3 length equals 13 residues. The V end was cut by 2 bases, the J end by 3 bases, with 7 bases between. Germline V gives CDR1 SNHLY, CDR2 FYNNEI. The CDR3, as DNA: TGTGCCAGCAGTGAACAGGGAGACTATGGCTACACCTTC. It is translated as CASSEQGDYGYTF.

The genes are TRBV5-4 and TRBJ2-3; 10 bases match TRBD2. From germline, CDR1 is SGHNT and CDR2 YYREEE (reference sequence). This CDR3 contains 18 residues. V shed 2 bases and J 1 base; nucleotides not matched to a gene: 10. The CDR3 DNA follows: TGTGCCAGCAGCTTTAAGCGGGGGGGCACTTGGGGCACAGATACGCAGTATTTT. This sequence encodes CASSFKRGGTWGTDTQYF.

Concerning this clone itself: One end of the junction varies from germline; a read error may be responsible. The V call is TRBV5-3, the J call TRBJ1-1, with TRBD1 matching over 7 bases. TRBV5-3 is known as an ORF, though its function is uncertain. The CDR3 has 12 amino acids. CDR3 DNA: TGTGCCAGAAGCTCCAGACAGGGCGAAGGATTATTT. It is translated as CARSSRQGEGLF.

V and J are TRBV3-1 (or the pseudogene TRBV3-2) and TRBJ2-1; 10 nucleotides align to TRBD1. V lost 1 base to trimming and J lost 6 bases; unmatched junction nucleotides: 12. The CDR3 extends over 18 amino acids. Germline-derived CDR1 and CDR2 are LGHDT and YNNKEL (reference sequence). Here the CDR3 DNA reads TGTGCCAGCAGCCAAGGGATAGCCACGGGACAGGGGCTCAATGAGCAGTTCTTC. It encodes CASSQGIATGQGLNEQFF.

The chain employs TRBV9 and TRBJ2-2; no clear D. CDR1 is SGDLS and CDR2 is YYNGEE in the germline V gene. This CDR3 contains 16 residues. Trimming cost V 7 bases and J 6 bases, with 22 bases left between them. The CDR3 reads CASGREIMIAAGELFF. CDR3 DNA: TGTGCCAGCGGCCGTGAAATTATGATCGCCGCCGGGGAGCTGTTTTTT. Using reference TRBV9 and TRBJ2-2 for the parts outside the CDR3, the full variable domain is DSGVTQTPKHLITATGQRVTLRCSPRSGDLSVYWYQQSLDQGLQFLIQYYNGEERAKGNILERFSAQQFPDLHSELNLSSLELGDSALYFCASGREIMIAAGELFFGEGSRLTVL.

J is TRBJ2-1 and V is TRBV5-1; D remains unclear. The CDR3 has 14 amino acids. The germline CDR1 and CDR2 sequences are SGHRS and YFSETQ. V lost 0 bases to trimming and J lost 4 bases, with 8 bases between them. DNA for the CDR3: TGCGCCAGCAGCTTGGTAACGGGTTACAATGAGCAGTTCTTC. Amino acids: CASSLVTGYNEQFF.

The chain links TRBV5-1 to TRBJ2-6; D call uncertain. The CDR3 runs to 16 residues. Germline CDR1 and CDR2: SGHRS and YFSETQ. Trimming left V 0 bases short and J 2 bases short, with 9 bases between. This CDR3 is CASSLAPQAGANVLTF. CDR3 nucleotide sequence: TGCGCCAGCAGCTTGGCCCCCCAAGCTGGGGCCAACGTCCTGACTTTC.

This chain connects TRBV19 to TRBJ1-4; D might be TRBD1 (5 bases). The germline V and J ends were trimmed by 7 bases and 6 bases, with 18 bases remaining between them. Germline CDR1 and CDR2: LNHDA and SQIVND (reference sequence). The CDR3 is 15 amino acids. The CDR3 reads CASTLRRGIDEKLFF. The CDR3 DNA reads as TGTGCCAGTACTCTAAGGCGGGGGATAGATGAAAAACTGTTTTTT. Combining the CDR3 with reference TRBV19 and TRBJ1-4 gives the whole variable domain DGGITQSPKYLFRKEGQNVTLSCEQNLNHDAMYWYRQDPGQGLRLIYYSQIVNDFQKGDIAEGYSVSREKKESFPLTVTSAQKNPTAFYLCASTLRRGIDEKLFFGSGTQLSVL.

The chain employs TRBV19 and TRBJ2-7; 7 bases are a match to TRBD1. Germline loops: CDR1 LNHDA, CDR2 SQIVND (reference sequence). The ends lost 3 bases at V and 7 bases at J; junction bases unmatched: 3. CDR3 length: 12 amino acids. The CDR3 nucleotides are TGTGCCAGTAGTATTGGGGACAGTGAGCAGTACTTC. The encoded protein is CASSIGDSEQYF.

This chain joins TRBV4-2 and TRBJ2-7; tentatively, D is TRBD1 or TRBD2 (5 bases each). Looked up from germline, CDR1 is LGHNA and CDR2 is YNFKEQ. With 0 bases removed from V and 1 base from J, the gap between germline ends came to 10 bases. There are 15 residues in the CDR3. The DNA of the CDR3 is TGTGCCAGCAGCCAAGAGGGGACGGCATCCTACGAGCAGTACTTC. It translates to CASSQEGTASYEQYF.

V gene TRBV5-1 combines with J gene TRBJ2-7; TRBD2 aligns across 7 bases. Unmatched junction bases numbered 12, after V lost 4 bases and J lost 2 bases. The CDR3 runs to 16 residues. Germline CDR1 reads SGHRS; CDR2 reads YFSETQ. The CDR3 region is CASSPGRGSVTYEQYF. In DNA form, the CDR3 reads TGCGCCAGCAGCCCAGGGAGGGGTTCTGTCACCTACGAGCAGTACTTC.

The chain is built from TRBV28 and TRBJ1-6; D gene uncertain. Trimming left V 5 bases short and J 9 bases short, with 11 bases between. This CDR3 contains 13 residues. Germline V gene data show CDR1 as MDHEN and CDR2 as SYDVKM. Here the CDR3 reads CASSPQTSSPLHF. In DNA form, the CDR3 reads TGTGCCAGCAGTCCCCAGACAAGTTCACCCCTCCACTTT. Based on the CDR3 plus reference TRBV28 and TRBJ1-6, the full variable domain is DVKVTQSSRYLVKRTGEKVFLECVQDMDHENMFWYRQDPGLGLRLIYFSYDVKMKEKGDIPEGYSVSREKKERFSLILESASTNQTSMYLCASSPQTSSPLHFGNGTRLTVT.

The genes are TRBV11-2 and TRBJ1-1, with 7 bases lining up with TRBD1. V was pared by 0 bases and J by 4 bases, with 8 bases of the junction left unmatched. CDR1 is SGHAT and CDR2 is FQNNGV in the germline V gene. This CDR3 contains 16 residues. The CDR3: CASSLDAGQPSTEAFF. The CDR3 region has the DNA TGTGCCAGCAGCTTAGATGCGGGACAGCCTTCCACTGAAGCTTTCTTT. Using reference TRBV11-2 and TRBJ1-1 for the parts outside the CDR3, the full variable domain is EAGVAQSPRYKIIEKRQSVAFWCNPISGHATLYWYQQILGQGPKLLIQFQNNGVVDDSQLPKDRFSAERLKGVDSTLKIQPAKLEDSAVYLCASSLDAGQPSTEAFFGQGTRLTVV.

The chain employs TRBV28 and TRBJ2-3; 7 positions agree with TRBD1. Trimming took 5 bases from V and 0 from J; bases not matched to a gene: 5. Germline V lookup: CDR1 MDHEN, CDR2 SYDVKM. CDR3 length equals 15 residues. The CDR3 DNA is TGTGCCAGCAGTCTGGACAGGTTTAGCACAGATACGCAGTATTTT. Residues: CASSLDRFSTDTQYF.

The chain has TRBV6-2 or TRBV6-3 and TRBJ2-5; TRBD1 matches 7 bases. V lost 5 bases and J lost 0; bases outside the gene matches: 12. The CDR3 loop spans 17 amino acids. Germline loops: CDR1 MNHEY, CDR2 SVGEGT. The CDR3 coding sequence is TGTGCCAGCAGTAAGGGAAGGCGAGGGGGCAACCAAGAGACCCAGTACTTC. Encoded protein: CASSKGRRGGNQETQYF.

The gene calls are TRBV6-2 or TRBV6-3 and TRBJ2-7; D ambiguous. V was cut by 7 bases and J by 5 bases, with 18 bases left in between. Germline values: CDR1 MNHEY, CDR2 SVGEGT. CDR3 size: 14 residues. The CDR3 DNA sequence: TGTGCCAGCATCCCAGCAGCCGCGAGGCACGAGCAGTACTTC. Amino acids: CASIPAAARHEQYF.

The CDR3: CASSYLSADTQYF. As DNA, the CDR3 is TGTGCCAGCAGCTATCTTAGCGCAGATACGCAGTATTTT. The chain recombines TRBV3-1 (or the pseudogene TRBV3-2) with TRBJ2-3; a possible D gene is TRBD2 (5 bases). Trimming removed 5 bases from V and 4 bases from J, with 10 bases in between. The CDR3 runs 13 residues. The germline CDR1 and CDR2 sequences are LGHDT and YNNKEL (reference sequence).